The 9 T cell receptor beta chains listed next were all sequenced from one sample in a study of breast tumors, draining lymph nodes, adjacent tissues. Samples came from axillary lymph nodes draining the breast cancer. Using its own MiXCR run on the multiplex PCR reads, TCRdb lists one record per CDR3 protein. This table has about 180,000 distinct CDR3 sequences, about 30% appearing once. Sequenced: axillary lymph node tissue. These receptors were obtained from a female donor with breast cancer. Some clones in this sample may be carry-over from other donors' samples.

As regards this clonotype: Since a much larger clone is just one base distant, this may be a read error. The rearrangement links TRBV20-1 to TRBJ2-1; a possible D gene is TRBD2 (6 bases). Per the germline V gene, CDR1 is DFQATT and CDR2 is SNEGSKA (reference sequence). This CDR3 has 18 residues. The V end was cut by 1 base, the J end by 8 bases, with 27 bases between. DNA of the CDR3: TGCAGTGCTAGAGTTCCCCCCTGGCGGGCGGGACTTAAGGATGAGCAGTTCTTC. Its translation: CSARVPPWRAGLKDEQFF.

Ten or more counts support this clonotype. The V and J genes are TRBV6-1 and TRBJ1-4; no clear D. V lost 3 bases to trimming and J lost 4 bases, with 9 bases between them. CDR1 is MNHNS and CDR2 is SASEGT in the germline V gene. This CDR3 is built from 14 residues. CDR3 sequence: CASSDQNLNEKLFF. The CDR3 DNA reads TGTGCCAGCAGTGACCAGAATCTTAATGAAAAACTGTTTTTT.

This clonotype was recorded many times. The chain carries TRBV7-2 and TRBJ2-2; 8 nucleotides align to TRBD1. The CDR3 is 15 residues long. Germline-derived CDR1 and CDR2 are SGHTA and FQGNSA. The ends lost 6 bases at V and 4 bases at J; junction bases unmatched: 7. The CDR3 loop is CASRQGTGVTGELFF. In DNA, the CDR3 is TGTGCCAGCAGACAAGGGACAGGTGTCACCGGGGAGCTGTTTTTT.

V is TRBV20-1 and J is TRBJ1-4; no clear D gene. This CDR3 is built from 13 residues. Trimming took off 7 bases at V and 7 bases at J, with 16 bases between the two ends. Germline V gives CDR1 DFQATT, CDR2 SNEGSKA (reference sequence). For the CDR3, the DNA is TGCAGTGTAGGTCGCCGTGTCGGTGAAAAACTGTTTTTT. Amino acid sequence: CSVGRRVGEKLFF.

This clonotype was recorded at least ten times. The J gene is TRBJ2-7, the V gene TRBV4-1; D may match TRBD1 or TRBD2 (6 bases each). V dropped 5 bases and J dropped 7 bases, with 27 bases sitting between them. CDR3 size: 17 residues. Germline V CDR1 and CDR2: MGHRA, YSYEKL. This CDR3 is CASSSPQGIGGTREQYF. The CDR3 DNA is TGCGCCAGCAGCTCTCCGCAGGGGATCGGGGGCACTAGAGAGCAGTACTTC.

Many counts were recorded for this clonotype. The chain links TRBV12-3 or TRBV12-4 to TRBJ2-7, with 9 bases that match TRBD2. The CDR3 contains 13 residues. The J segment lost 5 bases and the V segment lost 4 bases, leaving 3 bases of the junction unmatched. In nucleotides, the CDR3 is TGTGCCAGCAGTTCTAGCGGGACGGACGAGCAGTACTTC. This translates into CASSSSGTDEQYF.

The chain has TRBV15 and TRBJ1-1, with unresolved D. The germline V gene encodes CDR1 LNHNV and CDR2 YYDKDF (reference sequence). V was cut by 3 bases and J by 1 base, with 0 bases left in between. The CDR3 has 11 residues. CDR3 amino acids: CATSRNTEAFF. CDR3 bases: TGTGCCACCAGCAGGAACACTGAAGCTTTCTTT.

This clonotype was counted at least ten times. Here the CDR3 reads CATSDGSASGARDTQYF. Written as DNA, the CDR3 is TGTGCCACCAGTGATGGTTCTGCTTCGGGGGCCAGAGATACGCAGTATTTT. This chain links TRBV24-1 with TRBJ2-3; D may correspond to TRBD1 or TRBD2 (6 bases each). V lost 3 bases, J lost 5 bases, and 20 bases lay in between. CDR1 is KGHDR and CDR2 is SFDVKD in the germline V gene. CDR3 length equals 17 residues.

The V call is TRBV19, the J call TRBJ1-1; TRBD1 aligns across 7 bases. The ends lost 7 bases at V and 4 bases at J; junction bases unmatched: 6. This CDR3 has 13 residues. In germline, CDR1 is LNHDA, CDR2 SQIVND (reference sequence). The CDR3 region is CASIRQGGTEAFF. CDR3 bases: TGTGCCAGTATCCGACAGGGAGGCACTGAAGCTTTCTTT.